A single sample is the source of the 31 T cell receptor beta chains below, sequenced in a study of T cell repertoires in cytomegalovirus infection. These receptors' targets are unknown. Each CDR3 protein is one row after TCRdb ran MiXCR on the reads. The sample lists about a million distinct CDR3 sequences, around a third occurring once. This material consisted of cultured CD8+ T cells from PBMCs, taken from culture after CMV antigen stimulation. The receptors were gathered from a human donor in good health (CMV status not recorded). Some clones in this sample may be carry-over from other donors' samples.

Of note for this clonotype: At one end the junction does not follow the germline gene, possibly because of a read error. V usage is TRBV5-3 and J usage is TRBJ2-5, with D unresolved. TRBV5-3 qualifies as an ORF whose function is uncertain. The CDR3 has 11 residues. DNA of the CDR3: TGTGCCAGCAGCTCGCGCAAGACCCAGTACTTC. It is translated as CASSSRKTQYF.

This clonotype showed up just a few times. The chain has TRBV6-1 and TRBJ2-7, with 8 nucleotides matching TRBD1. Germline-derived CDR1 and CDR2 are MNHNS and SASEGT. Trimming cost V 2 bases and J 3 bases; bases outside gene matches: 6. CDR3 length: 15 amino acids. For the CDR3, the DNA is TGTGCCAGCAGTGAAATTGTAACAGGGGGCTACGAGCAGTACTTC. Protein product: CASSEIVTGGYEQYF.

This clonotype showed up many times. The chain combines TRBV7-6 with TRBJ2-3, with D uncertain. The CDR3 contains 16 residues. The V end lost 5 bases, the J end lost 0 bases, and 15 bases lay between the germline ends. Germline V gene data show CDR1 as SGHVS and CDR2 as FNYEAQ. DNA of the CDR3: TGTGCCAGCAGCCCCGACTTCATCTCTAGCACAGATACGCAGTATTTT. Translating gives CASSPDFISSTDTQYF.

This clonotype was seen once. This sequence joins TRBV20-1 and TRBJ2-7, with D unresolved. Germline V gene sequence: CDR1 DFQATT, CDR2 SNEGSKA (reference sequence). The CDR3 consists of 13 residues. V dropped 0 bases and J dropped 3 bases, with 9 bases sitting between them. CDR3 nucleotides: TGCAGTGCTAGAGACGCCCCAAACTACGAGCAGTACGTC. Translated, it gives CSARDAPNYEQYV.

A few counts support this clonotype. The chain employs TRBV2 and TRBJ1-1; D call uncertain. V was trimmed by 11 bases and J by 1 base, leaving 8 bases between them. CDR3 length equals 11 residues. Germline lookup yields CDR1 SNHLY and CDR2 FYNNEI. CDR3 residues: CAAVRNTEAFF. The CDR3, as DNA: TGTGCCGCGGTTAGGAACACTGAAGCTTTCTTT.

The chain employs TRBV7-6 and TRBJ2-2, with D perhaps TRBD1 (5 bases). The CDR3 is made up of 17 amino acids. CDR1 is SGHVS and CDR2 is FNYEAQ in the germline V gene. Trimming removed 1 base from V and 0 bases from J, with 12 bases in between. The CDR3 loop reads CASSLGGDRANTGELFF. CDR3 in DNA: TGTGCCAGCAGCTTAGGTGGAGACAGAGCGAACACCGGGGAGCTGTTTTTT.

The CDR3 region is CASSEEGRVPQPQHF. CDR3 nucleotides: TGTGCCAGCAGTGAAGAAGGCAGAGTACCACAGCCCCAGCATTTT. The rearrangement uses TRBV6-1 and TRBJ1-5; D gene uncertain. V lost 1 base and J 7 bases, leaving 14 bases between the germline ends. CDR3 length: 15 residues. The germline CDR1 and CDR2 sequences are MNHNS and SASEGT.

This clonotype was counted many times. This chain connects TRBV7-9 to TRBJ2-5; D possibly corresponds to TRBD2 (6 bases). Trimming took off 4 bases at V and 1 base at J, with 13 bases between the two ends. There are 15 residues in the CDR3. Germline loops: CDR1 SEHNR, CDR2 FQNEAQ (reference sequence). The CDR3 DNA sequence: TGTGCCAGCAGCTCGGGACCGGGACTCCAAGAGACCCAGTACTTC. It translates to CASSSGPGLQETQYF.

This clonotype has more than one count but fewer than ten. The chain links TRBV27 to TRBJ1-5; possible D gene TRBD1, 5 bases. CDR1 is MNHEY, CDR2 SMNVEV, per germline (reference sequence). The CDR3 runs 12 residues. Trimming took 6 bases from V and 11 from J, leaving 14 bases between them. CDR3 protein: CASRDNLGSQHF. The CDR3 nucleotides read TGTGCCAGCAGGGACAATCTTGGGTCCCAGCATTTT.

This clonotype was detected many times. The genes are TRBV7-6 and TRBJ2-7; 9 nucleotides align to TRBD2. CDR3 length: 13 amino acids. Per germline, CDR1 SGHVS and CDR2 FNYEAQ. Losses at the gene ends were 5 bases for V and 6 bases for J; bases not matched to a gene: 5. The CDR3 sequence: CASSRGTSTEQYV. The DNA for the CDR3 is TGTGCCAGCAGCCGCGGGACTAGCACCGAGCAGTACGTC.

A few counts support this clonotype. The chain uses TRBV7-6 and TRBJ2-3; 8 positions agree with TRBD2. CDR1 and CDR2 (germline): SGHVS, FNYEAQ. This CDR3 comprises 15 residues. V shed 5 bases, J shed 4 bases, and the junction held 8 bases outside the gene matches. CDR3 DNA sequence: TGTGCCAGCAGCCCCGGGGGGGCGAGTCCAGATACGCAGTATTTT. This translates into CASSPGGASPDTQYF.

The CDR3 DNA reads TGTGCCAGCACAAGTGGGGACACCTACGAGCAGTACGTC. Protein: CASTSGDTYEQYV. The V gene is TRBV6-8, the J gene TRBJ2-7; D might be TRBD1 (6 bases). V lost 7 bases to trimming and J lost 2 bases, with 12 bases between them. The CDR3 extends over 13 amino acids. Germline CDR1 reads MNHGY; CDR2 reads SAAAGT.

This clonotype was observed a few times. The chain uses TRBV7-3 and TRBJ2-3; 10 bases are a match to TRBD2. This CDR3 comprises 16 residues. The germline CDR1 and CDR2 sequences are SGHTA and FQGTGA. V was clipped by 1 base and J by 2 bases; unmatched bases: 3. The CDR3 region is CASSLKSGGVTDTQYF. CDR3 sequence (DNA): TGTGCCAGCAGCTTAAAGAGCGGGGGGGTCACAGATACGCAGTATTTT. The variable domain in full, with the rest retrieved from reference TRBV7-3 and TRBJ2-3, is GAGVSQTPSNKVTEKGKYVELRCDPISGHTALYWYRQSLGQGPEFLIYFQGTGAADDSGLPNDRFFAVRPEGSVSTLKIQRTERGDSAVYLCASSLKSGGVTDTQYFGPGTRLTVL.

This clonotype was observed a handful of times. The chain combines TRBV6-6 with TRBJ2-5; TRBD2 is a possible D gene (6 bases). The V end lost 2 bases, the J end lost 5 bases, and 12 bases lay between the germline ends. This CDR3 region has 14 residues. Germline loops: CDR1 MNHNY, CDR2 SVGAGI (reference sequence). This chain's CDR3 is CASSYTTRGETQYF. DNA of the CDR3: TGTGCCAGCAGTTACACGACTAGGGGTGAGACCCAGTACTTC.

The gene calls are TRBV27 and TRBJ2-7; D gene ambiguous. Germline V CDR1 and CDR2: MNHEY, SMNVEV (reference sequence). Trimming shortened V by 3 bases and J by 3 bases, and 15 bases separated the two germline ends. The CDR3 runs to 15 residues. DNA for the CDR3: TGTGCCAGCAGTTTGACAAGGGTACCAATCTACGAGCAGTACTTC. Protein sequence: CASSLTRVPIYEQYF.

This chain connects TRBV5-1 to TRBJ1-3; maybe TRBD1 (5 bases). From germline, CDR1 is SGHRS and CDR2 YFSETQ. Trimming took 4 bases from V and 4 from J, leaving 30 bases between them. The length of the CDR3 is 20 residues. The CDR3 loop reads CASSLDWSPHRDGYGNTIYF. The CDR3 DNA is TGCGCCAGCAGCCTTGATTGGAGCCCACACCGGGACGGGTACGGAAACACCATATATTTT.

The V call is TRBV20-1, the J call TRBJ1-5; D unclear. V lost 4 bases and J lost 1, with 8 bases in between. CDR3 length: 13 amino acids. Germline V CDR1 and CDR2: DFQATT, SNEGSKA (reference sequence). The CDR3 sequence: CSATGRSNQPQHF. The CDR3 nucleotides read TGCAGTGCTACCGGACGGAGCAATCAGCCCCAGCATTTT.

The chain couples TRBV6-1 to TRBJ1-4; the D gene is possibly TRBD1 (5 bases). This CDR3 contains 17 residues. CDR1 and CDR2 (germline): MNHNS, SASEGT. Trimming removed 4 bases at V and 7 bases at J, with 22 bases between. The CDR3 nucleotides read TGTGCCAGCAGTGCCCTCCCCCTACAGTGGACAATTGAAAAACTGTTTTTT. It is translated as CASSALPLQWTIEKLFF.

This chain uses TRBV6-5 with TRBJ2-3; D may be TRBD1 (6 bases). Per germline, CDR1 MNHEY and CDR2 SVGAGI. The CDR3 runs to 14 residues. Between the trimmed V and J ends, which lost 5 bases and 3 bases, there was a span of 12 bases. CDR3 sequence reads: CASSRTDPTDTQYF. CDR3 nucleotides: TGTGCCAGCAGTAGGACAGACCCTACAGATACGCAGTATTTT.

V gene TRBV5-5 combines with J gene TRBJ1-4; D not resolved. With 1 base removed from V and 8 bases from J, the gap between germline ends came to 15 bases. This CDR3 is built from 15 residues. Germline CDR1 reads SGHKS; CDR2 reads YYEKEE (reference sequence). CDR3 sequence (DNA): TGTGCCAGCAGCTTGATAGGGAATAGACTGGAAAAACTGTTTTTT. Translation: CASSLIGNRLEKLFF. The entire variable domain, with the rest obtained from reference TRBV5-5 and TRBJ1-4, is as follows: DAGVTQSPTHLIKTRGQQVTLRCSPISGHKSVSWYQQVLGQGPQFIFQYYEKEERGRGNFPDRFSARQFPNYSSELNVNALLLGDSALYLCASSLIGNRLEKLFFGSGTQLSVL.

The V call is TRBV6-6, the J call TRBJ1-5, with 9 bases lining up with TRBD1. V was clipped by 7 bases and J by 6 bases; unmatched bases: 4. The CDR3 consists of 13 residues. Germline-derived CDR1 and CDR2 are MNHNY and SVGAGI (reference sequence). In DNA form, the CDR3 reads TGTGCCAGCACACAGGGGGCTTTTCAGCCCCAGCATTTT. It yields the protein CASTQGAFQPQHF.

This clonotype was detected a few times. The chain carries TRBV7-6 and TRBJ1-1; D call uncertain. Germline loops: CDR1 SGHVS, CDR2 FNYEAQ. The CDR3 sequence is 18 residues long. Trimming left V 6 bases short and J 0 bases short, with 23 bases between. The CDR3, as DNA: TGTGCCAGCAGGCAAGGAGGTAGGGCACCGATTATGAACACTGAAGCTTTCTTT. Protein sequence: CASRQGGRAPIMNTEAFF.

This clonotype was seen a few times. As DNA, the CDR3 is TGTGCCACCAGCCTAACGGTCCTCGGACAAGAGACCCAGTACTTC. It codes for CATSLTVLGQETQYF. This sequence joins TRBV15 and TRBJ2-5; D is unclear. The CDR3 totals 15 residues. V lost 5 bases, J lost 2 bases, and 15 bases lay in between. In germline, CDR1 is LNHNV, CDR2 YYDKDF (reference sequence).

This clonotype was recorded a few times. V and J are TRBV12-3 or TRBV12-4 and TRBJ1-5, with TRBD1 as a possible D gene (5 bases). Trimming removed 6 bases from V and 3 bases from J, with 15 bases in between. The CDR3 length is 15 residues. CDR3 nucleotides: TGTGCCAGCAGCCATACAGGTATAGCCAATCAGCCCCAGCATTTT. Residues: CASSHTGIANQPQHF.

The J gene is TRBJ2-1, the V gene TRBV5-6, with TRBD1 matching over 8 bases. This CDR3 spans 15 amino acids. The V gene's germline CDR1 is SGHDT and CDR2 YYEEEE. V trimming: 4 bases; J trimming: 0 bases; junction bases outside the gene matches: 3. The CDR3 is CASSRDRPSYNEQFF. CDR3 coding DNA: TGTGCCAGCAGCCGGGACAGGCCCTCCTACAATGAGCAGTTCTTC. Based on the CDR3 plus reference TRBV5-6 and TRBJ2-1, the full variable domain is DAGVTQSPTHLIKTRGQQVTLRCSPKSGHDTVSWYQQALGQGPQFIFQYYEEEERQRGNFPDRFSGHQFPNYSSELNVNALLLGDSALYLCASSRDRPSYNEQFFGPGTRLTVL.

The chain has TRBV5-6 and TRBJ2-7, with D tentatively TRBD2 (5 bases). V dropped 1 base and J dropped 5 bases, with 16 bases sitting between them. From germline, CDR1 is SGHDT and CDR2 YYEEEE. This CDR3 region has 15 residues. The DNA of the CDR3 is TGTGCCAGCAGCTTGCCCGGGAAGAGTCCGAACGAGCAGTACGTC. Residues: CASSLPGKSPNEQYV.

This clonotype was recorded at least ten times. The chain carries TRBV7-2 and TRBJ2-5; 7 nucleotides match TRBD1. Losses at the gene ends were 7 bases for V and 2 bases for J; bases not matched to a gene: 10. This CDR3 is built from 15 residues. The germline V gene encodes CDR1 SGHTA and CDR2 FQGNSA. CDR3 sequence: CASTHTVTGQETQYF. CDR3 coding DNA: TGTGCCAGCACCCACACGGTGACAGGGCAAGAGACCCAGTACTTC.

The chain combines TRBV7-9 with TRBJ1-1; D ambiguous. Germline V gives CDR1 SEHNR, CDR2 FQNEAQ (reference sequence). The CDR3 contains 12 residues. The ends were cut back, 5 bases at V and 8 bases at J, with 12 bases in the middle. CDR3 DNA: TGTGCCAGCAGCACCTCATACCCAGAAGCTTTCTTT. Encoded protein: CASSTSYPEAFF.

This clonotype was detected only a few times. V and J are TRBV7-3 and TRBJ2-7; perhaps TRBD2 as D (6 bases). Germline values: CDR1 SGHTA, CDR2 FQGTGA. V lost 6 bases and J 2 bases, leaving 14 bases between the germline ends. The length of the CDR3 is 14 residues. In nucleotides, the CDR3 is TGTGCCAGCAGTCCTTCGGAGGGCCCCTACGAGCAGTACGTC. This codes for CASSPSEGPYEQYV.

This clonotype has more than one count but fewer than ten. One end of the junction does not line up with germline, which may come from a read error. This chain uses TRBV7-7 with TRBJ2-1, with D hard to call. The CDR3 runs 15 residues. Germline V gene data show CDR1 as SSHAT and CDR2 as FNYEAQ (reference sequence). This CDR3 is CASSLGRASYNEQFF. As DNA, the CDR3 is TGTGCTAGCAGCTTGGGAAGGGCATCCTACAATGAGCAGTTCTTC.

In its sample, this clonotype was seen many times. This chain links TRBV7-8 with TRBJ1-1, with D possibly matching TRBD1 (5 bases). The CDR3 sequence is 13 residues long. V lost 2 bases and J lost 3, with 7 bases in between. Germline loops: CDR1 SGHVS, CDR2 FQNEAQ. The CDR3 here is CASSLRGYTEAFF. The CDR3 coding sequence is TGTGCCAGCAGCTTACGGGGGTACACTGAAGCTTTCTTT.